These 23 T cell receptor beta chains were all obtained from the same sample, sequenced in a study of T cell repertoires in cytomegalovirus infection. Using its own MiXCR run on the reads, TCRdb lists one record per CDR3 protein. This sample has roughly 760,000 distinct CDR3 sequences; about 40% occur once, and the top ten carry roughly 2.8%. The sequenced sample consisted of PBMCs. The receptor source for this set is a human donor in good health (CMV status not recorded). Some clones in this sample may be carry-over from other donors' samples.

This clonotype was found a few times. The V gene is TRBV5-1, the J gene TRBJ2-2; the D gene is possibly TRBD1 (6 bases). The CDR3 runs 18 residues. Looked up from germline, CDR1 is SGHRS and CDR2 is YFSETQ. Deletions cut 4 bases from V and 1 base from J, with 20 bases between. CDR3 coding DNA: TGCGCCAGCAGCCTTGGTATCCACCAGGGGATGAACACCGGGGAGCTGTTTTTT. It is translated as CASSLGIHQGMNTGELFF.

The rearrangement links TRBV19 to TRBJ2-2; D gene unclear. This CDR3 spans 13 amino acids. The ends were cut back, 8 bases at V and 2 bases at J, with 9 bases in the middle. Per the germline V gene, CDR1 is LNHDA and CDR2 is SQIVND (reference sequence). The DNA of the CDR3 is TGTGCCAGTTTGAACCAAAACACCGGGGAGCTGTTTTTT. This encodes CASLNQNTGELFF. The full variable domain, in which reference TRBV19 and TRBJ2-2 provide the parts outside the CDR3, is DGGITQSPKYLFRKEGQNVTLSCEQNLNHDAMYWYRQDPGQGLRLIYYSQIVNDFQKGDIAEGYSVSREKKESFPLTVTSAQKNPTAFYLCASLNQNTGELFFGEGSRLTVL.

This clonotype was found a few times. The genes are TRBV10-3 and TRBJ2-7; 7 nucleotides align to TRBD2. The germline V gene encodes CDR1 ENHRY and CDR2 SYGVKD. The CDR3 is 16 residues long. Trimming at V came to 10 bases and at J to 3 bases, leaving 18 bases not matched to a gene. The chain's CDR3 is CATGTERDPRYYEQYF. The CDR3 coding sequence is TGTGCCACCGGGACTGAGCGGGATCCTAGGTACTACGAGCAGTACTTC.

The chain combines TRBV27 with TRBJ2-3, with 12 bases that match TRBD2. Germline-derived CDR1 and CDR2 are MNHEY and SMNVEV (reference sequence). V was pared by 5 bases and J by 6 bases, with 18 bases of the junction left unmatched. The CDR3 consists of 19 residues. The chain's CDR3 is CASSETTLPGLAGTDTQYF. The CDR3 region has the DNA TGTGCCAGCAGTGAGACCACCTTACCTGGACTAGCGGGAACCGATACGCAGTATTTT.

Details on this clonotype: A much more abundant neighbour one base away suggests this may be a read error. The CDR3 is CASSPPGGANTVAFF. The CDR3 DNA is TGTGCCAGCAGCCCCCCGGGGGGAGCAAACACTGTAGCTTTCTTT. The V and J genes are TRBV7-6 and TRBJ1-1, with D perhaps matching TRBD1 (5 bases). CDR1 is SGHVS, CDR2 FNYEAQ, per germline. The CDR3 has 15 residues.

This clonotype turned up a few times. This chain links TRBV7-8 with TRBJ1-1, with 8 bases that match TRBD1. Germline-derived CDR1 and CDR2 are SGHVS and FQNEAQ. This CDR3 contains 14 residues. Trimming took 5 bases from V and 3 from J; bases not matched to a gene: 5. CDR3 in DNA: TGTGCCAGCAGCCCCCTGACAGGGGACACTGAAGCTTTCTTT. Translated, it gives CASSPLTGDTEAFF. Using reference TRBV7-8 and TRBJ1-1 for the parts outside the CDR3, the full variable domain is GAGVSQSPRYKVAKRGQDVALRCDPISGHVSLFWYQQALGQGPEFLTYFQNEAQLDKSGLPSDRFFAERPEGSVSTLKIQRTQQEDSAVYLCASSPLTGDTEAFFGQGTRLTVV.

The CDR3 DNA reads TGTGCCAGCAGTGCGACGGGATCAGATGAAAAACTGTTTTTT. Its protein product is CASSATGSDEKLFF. V gene TRBV6-6 combines with J gene TRBJ1-4; D is uncertain. Germline V gene data show CDR1 as MNHNY and CDR2 as SVGAGI (reference sequence). V shed 5 bases and J shed 6 bases, with 13 bases lying between them. The CDR3 has 14 amino acids.

Only one count was recorded for this clonotype. The chain couples TRBV5-1 to TRBJ1-2, with D possibly TRBD1 on 5 matching bases. Germline CDR1 SGHRS, CDR2 YFSETQ. V lost 0 bases to trimming and J lost 4 bases, with 10 bases between them. CDR3 length: 14 amino acids. The chain's CDR3 is CASSLDRSVYGYTF. In DNA form, the CDR3 reads TGCGCCAGCAGCTTGGACAGGAGCGTCTATGGCTACACCTTC.

The CDR3 sequence is CASSIQAANTEAFF. The CDR3 DNA reads as TGTGCCAGTAGTATCCAAGCCGCGAACACTGAAGCTTTCTTT. The V and J genes are TRBV19 and TRBJ1-1; D remains ambiguous. V was trimmed by 3 bases and J by 1 base, leaving 9 bases between them. This CDR3 is 14 amino acids long. CDR1 is LNHDA and CDR2 is SQIVND in the germline V gene (reference sequence). Supplemented by reference TRBV19 and TRBJ1-1, the full variable domain reads DGGITQSPKYLFRKEGQNVTLSCEQNLNHDAMYWYRQDPGQGLRLIYYSQIVNDFQKGDIAEGYSVSREKKESFPLTVTSAQKNPTAFYLCASSIQAANTEAFFGQGTRLTVV.

The chain links TRBV6-2 or TRBV6-3 to TRBJ2-1, with TRBD2 identical over 11 bases. The CDR3 sequence is 16 residues long. Germline V gives CDR1 MNHEY, CDR2 SVGEGT. Losses at the gene ends were 7 bases for V and 3 bases for J; bases not matched to a gene: 8. CDR3 DNA: TGTGCCAGCACTGAAATAGCGGGAGGGAACTACAATGAGCAGTTCTTC. Its protein is CASTEIAGGNYNEQFF.

The rearrangement uses TRBV19 and TRBJ1-2, with a possible D match to TRBD1 (5 bases). V lost 6 bases to trimming and J lost 6 bases, with 14 bases between them. The CDR3 runs 13 residues. Germline values: CDR1 LNHDA, CDR2 SQIVND (reference sequence). The CDR3 sequence: CASSSGRWNGYTF. CDR3 DNA sequence: TGTGCCAGTAGCTCGGGACGGTGGAATGGCTACACCTTC. Variable domain in full (rest from reference TRBV19 and TRBJ1-2): DGGITQSPKYLFRKEGQNVTLSCEQNLNHDAMYWYRQDPGQGLRLIYYSQIVNDFQKGDIAEGYSVSREKKESFPLTVTSAQKNPTAFYLCASSSGRWNGYTFGSGTRLTVV.

This clonotype has a handful of counts. The rearrangement links TRBV19 to TRBJ2-7; no clear D gene. V dropped 6 bases and J dropped 1 base, with 13 bases sitting between them. This CDR3 contains 14 residues. Germline V gene lookup returns CDR1 LNHDA and CDR2 SQIVND (reference sequence). CDR3 loop: CASSLSTDSYEQYF. In DNA form, the CDR3 reads TGTGCCAGTAGCCTGTCGACGGATTCCTACGAGCAGTACTTC.

This clonotype has just a few counts. The chain couples TRBV28 to TRBJ2-1; possibly TRBD1 for D (7 bases). There are 15 residues in the CDR3. Germline loops: CDR1 MDHEN, CDR2 SYDVKM. V was cut by 7 bases and J by 7 bases, with 20 bases left in between. The CDR3, as DNA: TGTGCCAGCACCGCAGGGGGAGGTGAAGCGAATGAGCAGTTCTTC. This sequence encodes CASTAGGGEANEQFF.

This clonotype was seen more than once but under ten times. V and J are TRBV12-3 or TRBV12-4 and TRBJ2-6; perhaps TRBD2 as D (7 bases). The CDR3 runs to 18 residues. Trimming pared 5 bases from V and 2 bases from J, leaving 19 bases between. CDR3 in DNA: TGTGCCAGCAGTCGCCTCCTCCGGGGGGCTGCTGGGGCCAACGTCCTGACTTTC. It translates to CASSRLLRGAAGANVLTF.

This sequence joins TRBV11-2 and TRBJ2-3; TRBD1 matches 7 bases. J gave up 3 bases and V 2 bases, and 8 bases lay outside the gene matches. Germline V gene data show CDR1 as SGHAT and CDR2 as FQNNGV. The CDR3 is 16 amino acids. Here the CDR3 DNA reads TGTGCCAGCAGCTTAATAGGGGGCAGGATGACAGATACGCAGTATTTT. Translated: CASSLIGGRMTDTQYF.

This clonotype was picked up many times. The CDR3 reads CASSGGTSGNPSSYNEQFF. The CDR3 DNA follows: TGTGCCAGCAGCGGTGGGACTAGCGGCAATCCTAGCTCCTACAATGAGCAGTTCTTC. The chain carries TRBV5-4 and TRBJ2-1; 11 bases match TRBD2. The germline V gene encodes CDR1 SGHNT and CDR2 YYREEE (reference sequence). There are 19 residues in the CDR3. Germline trimming cut 4 bases from V and 0 bases from J; bases unmatched to any gene: 12.

The chain is built from TRBV20-1 and TRBJ2-2; 10 nucleotides agree with TRBD2. This CDR3 region has 17 residues. Germline lookup yields CDR1 DFQATT and CDR2 SNEGSKA (reference sequence). J gave up 7 bases and V 2 bases, and 13 bases lay outside the gene matches. CDR3 in DNA: TGCAGTGCTAGATCAAGCGGCCTAGCGGGGGACATCGGGGAGCTGTTTTTT. It yields the protein CSARSSGLAGDIGELFF.

The chain uses TRBV6-1 and TRBJ2-2, with 13 bases lining up with TRBD2. Unmatched junction bases numbered 11, after V lost 0 bases and J lost 4 bases. Germline V gene sequence: CDR1 MNHNS, CDR2 SASEGT. The CDR3 is 20 amino acids. The CDR3 protein is CASSEALGGLAGRSTGELFF. Here the CDR3 DNA reads TGTGCCAGCAGTGAAGCGCTTGGGGGACTAGCGGGGCGGTCCACCGGGGAGCTGTTTTTT.

The V gene is TRBV19, the J gene TRBJ2-1, with TRBD2 identical over 9 bases. CDR1 is LNHDA, CDR2 SQIVND, per germline (reference sequence). With V trimmed by 4 bases and J by 6 bases, 7 bases remained unmatched. The CDR3 totals 15 residues. The CDR3 is CASSTGLAMGNEQFF. The CDR3 region has the DNA TGTGCCAGTAGTACAGGACTAGCGATGGGCAATGAGCAGTTCTTC. The variable domain in full, completed from reference TRBV19 and TRBJ2-1, reads DGGITQSPKYLFRKEGQNVTLSCEQNLNHDAMYWYRQDPGQGLRLIYYSQIVNDFQKGDIAEGYSVSREKKESFPLTVTSAQKNPTAFYLCASSTGLAMGNEQFFGPGTRLTVL.

This clonotype was recorded many times. V is TRBV6-5 and J is TRBJ2-1; the D gene could be TRBD1 or TRBD2 (6 bases each). CDR1 and CDR2 (germline): MNHEY, SVGAGI. This CDR3 spans 15 amino acids. Trimming pared 0 bases from V and 8 bases from J, leaving 14 bases between. In DNA form, the CDR3 reads TGTGCCAGCAGTTACTCGATCGCCGGGGGCCATGAGCAGTTCTTC. This gives the protein CASSYSIAGGHEQFF.

This clonotype was counted between two and nine times. This rearrangement joins TRBV28 to TRBJ2-7; 7 nucleotides match TRBD1. V lost 4 bases and J lost 5; bases outside the gene matches: 5. CDR1 is MDHEN, CDR2 SYDVKM, per germline. The CDR3 totals 13 residues. DNA of the CDR3: TGTGCCAGCAGTTCAGGGGGATTGAACGAGCAGTACTTC. Its protein product is CASSSGGLNEQYF.

The chain recombines TRBV7-2 with TRBJ2-5; D possibly corresponds to TRBD1 (5 bases). CDR3 length: 14 amino acids. V was shortened by 1 base and J by 4 bases, with 10 bases between the two germline ends. Germline CDR1 is SGHTA and CDR2 is FQGNSA. In DNA, the CDR3 is TGTGCCAGCAGCTTAGGACAGATATTAGAGACCCAGTACTTC. Amino acid sequence: CASSLGQILETQYF.

This rearrangement joins TRBV5-1 to TRBJ2-5; the match to TRBD2 covers 7 bases. J gave up 5 bases and V 3 bases, and 22 bases lay outside the gene matches. Germline CDR1 reads SGHRS; CDR2 reads YFSETQ. This CDR3 comprises 19 residues. The DNA for the CDR3 is TGCGCCAGCAGCTCCGCCTCCCGACTAGCAGGACCTGTAGTGGAGACCCAGTACTTC. Its protein product is CASSSASRLAGPVVETQYF.